Shown below are 3 T cell receptor beta chains from a single sample sequenced in a study of cytomegalovirus exposure and HLA in healthy donors. Produced via immunoSEQ multiplex PCR; TCRdb's table is partial and in-frame only. Altogether tens of thousands of clones are present, roughly 95% being singletons, with the ten largest covering 5.8%. The sample was PBMCs. The receptor source for this set is a woman between 18 and 29 years old in good health and CMV-seropositive.

V is TRBV13 and J is TRBJ2-1; 10 bases fit TRBD2. Germline lookup yields CDR1 PRHDT and CDR2 FYEKMQ (reference sequence). The CDR3 length is 16 residues. V was pared by 4 bases and J by 6 bases, with 9 bases of the junction left unmatched. Written as DNA, the CDR3 is TGTGCCAGCAGCTACAATCCGGGACTAGCGCCCAATGAGCAGTTCTTC. Its translation is CASSYNPGLAPNEQFF.

This clone was detected only once. The CDR3 loop reads CASSSRDRGGYTF. Here the CDR3 DNA reads TGCGCCAGCAGCAGCCGGGACAGGGGTGGCTACACCTTC. The chain links TRBV5-1 to TRBJ1-2; 10 bases are a match to TRBD1. This CDR3 has 13 residues. From germline, CDR1 is SGHRS and CDR2 YFSETQ. V gave up 4 bases and J gave up 7 bases; unmatched junction bases: 4.

The chain has TRBV5-1 and TRBJ2-5, with D maybe TRBD1 (6 bases). Germline CDR1 and CDR2: SGHRS and YFSETQ. Trimming removed 4 bases at V and 2 bases at J, with 12 bases between. The CDR3 is 14 amino acids. The CDR3 DNA reads as TGCGCCAGCAGCATCGGACAGCTTCAAGAGACCCAGTACTTC. This encodes CASSIGQLQETQYF.